The next 2 T cell receptor beta chains were all read from a single sample in a study of a mutant IDH1 vaccine in newly diagnosed glioma. TCRdb's copy holds only in-frame clones and misses some; the assay was immunoSEQ multiplex PCR. The profile shows around 50,000 clones, around 86% of them singletons. Time point of the sample: baseline, week 1 (first vaccination visit). Treatment specified: pre-vaccination baseline after standard-of-care therapy. Sample: PBMCs, taken from a glioma patient treated with radiotherapy, temozolomide or both. These receptor sequences come from a man between 40 and 49 years old with glioma.

The chain is built from TRBV11-2 and TRBJ2-5, with 9 bases aligning to TRBD1. The CDR3 is made up of 14 amino acids. Germline trimming cut 10 bases from V and 2 bases from J; bases unmatched to any gene: 8. The germline V gene has CDR1 SGHAT and CDR2 FQNNGV. CDR3: CATSAQGAQETQYF. CDR3 DNA sequence: TGTGCCACCTCAGCACAGGGGGCACAAGAGACCCAGTACTTC. The full variable domain, completed using reference TRBV11-2 and TRBJ2-5, is EAGVAQSPRYKIIEKRQSVAFWCNPISGHATLYWYQQILGQGPKLLIQFQNNGVVDDSQLPKDRFSAERLKGVDSTLKIQPAKLEDSAVYLCATSAQGAQETQYFGPGTRLLVL.

This chain links TRBV7-9 with TRBJ2-3; D is unclear. The CDR3 has 14 residues. The germline V gene has CDR1 SEHNR and CDR2 FQNEAQ (reference sequence). Trimming took 4 bases from V and 9 from J, leaving 17 bases between them. CDR3 loop: CASSSEGRHGTQYF. Here the CDR3 DNA reads TGTGCCAGCAGCTCCGAAGGGCGTCATGGCACGCAGTATTTT.